This T cell receptor (beta chain) was sequenced during a study of blood T cell repertoires in COVID-19. CDR3 length equals 15 residues. Trimming left V 7 bases short and J 1 base short, with 13 bases between. Looked up from germline, CDR1 is LGHDT and CDR2 is YNNKEL (reference sequence). Profiled with immunoSEQ multiplex PCR; TCRdb holds only in-frame clones, not every one. The table has some 80,000 clones, 70% to 90% seen once. The source is a human donor in a cohort sampled during active COVID-19. Sequences were obtained from peripheral blood. The rearrangement links TRBV3-1 (or the pseudogene TRBV3-2) to TRBJ2-2, with a tentative D call TRBD1 (6 bases). The CDR3 DNA sequence: TGTGCCAGCACTCAACAGGGCGTGAACACCGGGGAGCTGTTTTTT. This codes for CASTQQGVNTGELFF.